The T cell receptor (beta chain) described here comes from a study of T cell responses to AZD1222 COVID-19 vaccine. As for the study in general: Recipients boosted at about 4 weeks or about 12 weeks are pooled.

This CDR3 region has 15 residues. V trimming: 4 bases; J trimming: 6 bases; junction bases outside the gene matches: 12. Germline V gene data show CDR1 as SGHRS and CDR2 as YFSETQ. TCRdb's table, derived via immunoSEQ multiplex PCR, lists solely in-frame clones and lacks some. The repertoire holds tens of thousands of clones, with about 90% as singletons. Comment on this clone: Antigen unknown.

Overall study results and limits: A reported finding is that nearly half of spike-specific TCRs target unmutated variant regions.

V is TRBV5-1 and J is TRBJ2-7; 8 bases align to TRBD2. The sample in question was peripheral blood, obtained on day 0 of AZD1222 vaccination. This TCR came from an adult in good health. CDR3: CASSAQSGSSFEQYF. The CDR3 nucleotides read TGCGCCAGCAGCGCCCAGAGCGGGAGTTCTTTCGAGCAGTACTTC.